The rows below give T cell receptor beta chains drawn from one sample of a study of read filtering for tumor transcriptome and immune sequencing. TCRdb re-derived calls from the reads in MiXCR, one entry per CDR3 protein. Among tens of thousands of distinct CDR3 sequences listed, around a fifth were seen once. The sample taken for sequencing was a population of CD138-negative cells sorted from bone marrow. These TCRs come from a donor over 35 with multiple myeloma. Both conserved end residues are part of each CDR3. The D gene is left open where the match is weak. A row's size may be missing; if present it is once, few, many or a size class.

d_call	v_call	clone_size	j_call	cdr3_aa	cdr3_nt
TRBD1	TRBV27	many	TRBJ2-7	CASSLRQGMNEQYF	TGTGCCAGCAGTTTACGACAGGGAATGAACGAGCAGTACTTC
.	TRBV10-3	many	TRBJ1-1	CAISAEIGPEAFF	TGTGCCATCAGTGCCGAAATAGGCCCTGAAGCTTTCTTT
TRBD1	TRBV19	few	TRBJ2-4	CASRGQGNIQYF	TGTGCCAGTAGGGGACAGGGAAACATTCAGTACTTC
TRBD1	TRBV5-1	many	TRBJ2-6	CASSIFRRTGASGANVLTF	TGCGCCAGCAGCATTTTCCGTAGGACAGGGGCCTCTGGGGCCAACGTCCTGACTTTC
TRBD1	TRBV28	many	TRBJ1-5	CASSFGTASNQPQHF	TGTGCCAGCAGTTTCGGGACAGCCAGCAATCAGCCCCAGCATTTT
.	TRBV5-1	many	TRBJ2-1	CASSLLGGYNEQFF	TGCGCCAGCAGCTTGTTGGGCGGTTACAATGAGCAGTTCTTC
.	TRBV20-1	few	TRBJ1-2	CREDGRYGYTF	TGCAGGGAAGATGGTCGGTATGGCTACACCTTC
TRBD1	TRBV7-2	many	TRBJ1-2	CASSPHRGSYGYTF	TGTGCCAGCAGCCCTCACAGGGGGTCCTATGGCTACACCTTC
TRBD2	TRBV6-5	many	TRBJ2-1	CASSYSSGGFDYNEQFF	TGTGCCAGCAGTTACTCTAGCGGGGGGTTCGATTACAATGAGCAGTTCTTC
.	TRBV20-1	.	TRBJ2-1	CSARRSASNEQFF	TGCAGTGCGCGGAGATCCGCCTCTAATGAGCAATTCTTC
TRBD1	TRBV5-1	many	TRBJ1-4	CASTRDSQSVGEKLFF	TGCGCCAGCACCAGGGACAGTCAATCGGTAGGGGAAAAACTGTTTTTT
.	TRBV2	many	TRBJ2-3	CASSADHGTDTQYF	TGTGCCAGCAGTGCGGATCATGGGACAGATACGCAGTATTTT
TRBD1	TRBV5-1	many	TRBJ2-7	CASSGQYESYEQYF	TGCGCCAGCTCGGGACAGTATGAAAGCTACGAGCAGTACTTC
.	TRBV5-1	.	TRBJ2-1	CASAAAGEDNEQFF	TGCGCCAGCGCCGCGGCAGGGGAAGACAATGAGCAGTTCTTC
.	TRBV20-1	many	TRBJ2-3	CSAAVVGTDTQYF	TGCAGTGCCGCTGTGGTCGGCACAGATACGCAGTATTTT
TRBD1	TRBV5-1	many	TRBJ2-1	CASSRLIRTGVTPNEQFF	TGCGCCAGCAGCAGATTGATCCGGACAGGGGTCACTCCTAATGAGCAGTTCTTC
.	TRBV6-1	many	TRBJ1-2	CASSHYYGYTF	TGTGCCAGCAGTCATTACTATGGCTACACCTTC
.	TRBV18	.	TRBJ1-2	CGSSRTSNYGYTF	TGTGGCAGCTCACGAACTTCTAACTATGGCTACACCTTC
TRBD1	TRBV6-6	many	TRBJ2-5	CASSYTLDRGGTQYF	TGTGCCAGCAGTTACACACTGGACAGGGGGGGGACCCAGTACTTC
TRBD1	TRBV19	.	TRBJ2-7	CASSMGQLYEQYF	TGTGCCAGTAGTATGGGACAGCTCTACGAGCAGTACTTC
.	TRBV15	many	TRBJ1-2	CATSRDMVGYTF	TGTGCCACCAGCAGAGATATGGTTGGCTACACCTTC
.	TRBV5-1	many	TRBJ1-6	CASSLEGRRGSPLHF	TGCGCCAGCAGCTTGGAGGGGAGACGCGGTTCACCCCTCCACTTT
.	TRBV7-2	many	TRBJ1-1	CASSPQGGPTEAFF	TGTGCCAGCAGCCCCCAAGGAGGTCCCACTGAAGCTTTCTTT
.	TRBV4-1	few	TRBJ1-2	CASSQDRKANYGYTF	TGCGCCAGCAGCCAAGATCGTAAAGCTAACTATGGCTACACCTTC
TRBD1	TRBV28	.	TRBJ1-2	CASIRQGLSNYGYTF	TGTGCCAGCATCCGACAGGGACTTTCTAACTATGGCTACACCTTC
.	TRBV5-1	few	TRBJ1-1	CASSFRTAENTEAFF	TGCGCCAGCAGCTTTAGGACAGCGGAGAACACTGAAGCTTTCTTT
.	TRBV3-1	many	TRBJ1-4	CASSQATDTNEKLFF	TGTGCCAGCAGCCAAGCGACAGATACTAATGAAAAACTGTTTTTT
.	TRBV11-2	many	TRBJ1-2	CASRNPTRGDYGYTF	TGTGCCAGCAGGAACCCTACGCGGGGAGACTATGGCTACACCTTC
.	TRBV2	few	TRBJ1-1	CASPGEEGANTEAFF	TGTGCCAGCCCCGGTGAGGAAGGGGCGAACACTGAAGCTTTCTTT
TRBD2	TRBV6-4	many	TRBJ2-1	CASSEGRGGVDEQFF	TGTGCCAGCAGTGAGGGGCGGGGGGGCGTGGATGAGCAGTTCTTC
TRBD2	TRBV2	many	TRBJ2-5	CASSKRLAGLGETQYF	TGTGCCAGCAGCAAAAGACTAGCGGGGCTGGGAGAGACCCAGTACTTC
.	TRBV20-1	.	TRBJ2-1	CSAPPWGNEQFF	TGCAGTGCTCCCCCGTGGGGCAATGAGCAGTTCTTC
TRBD1	TRBV5-4	.	TRBJ2-7	CASSLGGQGPYEQYF	TGTGCCAGCAGCTTGGGGGGACAGGGGCCCTACGAGCAGTACTTC
.	TRBV7-9	many	TRBJ2-5	CASSLGGADETQYF	TGTGCCAGCAGCTTAGGGGGGGCAGACGAGACCCAGTACTTC
.	TRBV2	.	TRBJ2-7	CASVTTQGGEQYF	TGTGCCAGCGTTACTACCCAAGGGGGGGAGCAGTACTTC
.	TRBV11-2	few	TRBJ2-5	CASSLVPGIETQYF	TGTGCCAGCAGCTTAGTGCCGGGGATAGAGACCCAGTACTTC
.	TRBV2	many	TRBJ2-1	CASRSVGYNEQFF	TGTGCCAGCAGATCTGTAGGGTACAATGAGCAGTTCTTC
.	TRBV2	many	TRBJ1-1	CASSRQGTPEAFF	TGTGCCAGCAGTCGGCAGGGCACCCCTGAAGCTTTCTTT
TRBD2	TRBV5-6	.	TRBJ2-5	CASSLGWTSTSVGETQYF	TGTGCCAGCAGCTTGGGCTGGACTAGCACTTCAGTGGGAGAGACCCAGTACTTC
.	TRBV20-1	many	TRBJ1-1	CSAGPGHNTEAFF	TGCAGTGCTGGTCCGGGACACAACACTGAAGCTTTCTTT
TRBD1	TRBV10-3	many	TRBJ1-1	CAIRAGTGTTEAFF	TGTGCCATCAGAGCCGGGACAGGTACGACTGAAGCTTTCTTT
.	TRBV20-1	.	TRBJ1-4	CSASPPSTNEKLFF	TGCAGTGCTAGCCCACCTTCAACTAATGAAAAACTGTTTTTT
.	TRBV6-5	many	TRBJ1-4	CASSYYAGLAGEKLFF	TGTGCCAGCAGTTACTACGCGGGACTCGCTGGGGAAAAACTGTTTTTT
.	TRBV7-9	.	TRBJ1-2	CAGQEENYGYAF	TGTGCCGGGCAGGAAGAGAACTATGGCTACGCCTTC
TRBD2	TRBV5-6	many	TRBJ2-1	CASSLVVGGGDWYNEQFF	TGTGCCAGCAGCTTGGTGGTGGGCGGGGGGGATTGGTACAATGAGCAGTTCTTC
.	TRBV7-8	few	TRBJ1-4	CASSLKGMVGEKLFF	TGTGCCAGCAGCTTAAAGGGGATGGTGGGTGAAAAACTGTTTTTT
TRBD2	TRBV2	many	TRBJ2-3	CASSENGGANPQYF	TGTGCCAGCAGTGAAAACGGGGGGGCCAATCCGCAGTATTTT
.	TRBV3-1	many	TRBJ2-7	CASSSKIRKGEQYF	TGTGCCAGCAGCTCCAAGATCCGGAAGGGGGAGCAGTACTTC
.	TRBV19	many	TRBJ1-6	CASSIRTDGGSYNSPLHF	TGTGCCAGTAGTATCCGGACAGATGGCGGGTCCTATAATTCACCCCTCCACTTT
.	TRBV12-3/TRBV12-4	few	TRBJ2-4	CASSLPGAHLAKNIQYF	TGTGCCAGCAGCCTACCGGGCGCTCATCTAGCCAAAAACATTCAGTACTTC
TRBD2	TRBV5-8	few	TRBJ2-5	CASSLGRLAGSGETQYF	TGTGCCAGCAGCTTGGGGAGACTAGCGGGCTCCGGGGAGACCCAGTACTTC
TRBD1	TRBV18	.	TRBJ2-1	CARSPPTGALNEQFF	TGTGCCAGATCACCACCGACAGGGGCGCTCAATGAGCAGTTCTTT
TRBD2	TRBV24-1	few	TRBJ2-1	CATSDSGGHNEQFF	TGTGCCACCAGCGATAGCGGGGGTCACAATGAGCAGTTCTTC